This T cell receptor beta chain is from a study of blood T cell repertoires in COVID-19. Study information: Samples taken during acute and convalescent COVID-19 were collected in the United States, Italy and Spain. T cells, B-cell-depleted T cells, or PBMCs supplied cDNA or gDNA.

In the original processing: Counts of nucleated cells, estimated from reference gene primer amplification, were obtained. Profiled with immunoSEQ multiplex PCR; TCRdb holds only in-frame clones, not every one. V and J calls and clone size are as listed in that table; D and trimming were resolved from the DNA. The table shows over 200,000 clones, with 70% to 90% occurring only once. Germline CDR1 WNHNN, CDR2 SYGVQD (reference sequence). CDR3 length equals 13 residues. V was clipped by 5 bases and J by 6 bases, with 13 bases between them. The sequencing sample was made of peripheral blood. The receptor was derived from a woman aged 35 to 49 with acute or convalescent COVID-19. The chain is built from TRBV10-1 and TRBJ1-1, with D possibly matching TRBD1 (6 bases). The CDR3 sequence is CASSKQGMAEAFF. In nucleotides, the CDR3 is TGCGCCAGCAGTAAACAGGGAATGGCTGAAGCTTTCTTT.